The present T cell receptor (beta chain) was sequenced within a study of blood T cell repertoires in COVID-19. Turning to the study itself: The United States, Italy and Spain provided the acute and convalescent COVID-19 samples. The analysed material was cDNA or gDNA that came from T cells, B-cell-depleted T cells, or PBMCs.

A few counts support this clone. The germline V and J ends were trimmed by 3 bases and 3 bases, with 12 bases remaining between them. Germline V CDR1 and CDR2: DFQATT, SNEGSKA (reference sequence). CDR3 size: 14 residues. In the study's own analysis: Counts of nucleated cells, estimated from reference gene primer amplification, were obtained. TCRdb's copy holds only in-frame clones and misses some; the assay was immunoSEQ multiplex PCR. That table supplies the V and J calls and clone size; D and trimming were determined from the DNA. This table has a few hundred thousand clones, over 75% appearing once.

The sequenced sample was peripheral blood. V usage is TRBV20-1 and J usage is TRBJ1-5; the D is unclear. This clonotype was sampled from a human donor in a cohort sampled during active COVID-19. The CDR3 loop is CSASYRVINQPQHF. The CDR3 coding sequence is TGCAGTGCTAGTTATCGGGTCATCAATCAGCCCCAGCATTTT.